This TCR beta chain was sequenced during a study of beta chain features in type 1 diabetes. Study-wide results and caveats: Naive, central memory and Treg TCRB repertoires appeared more alike in patients than in healthy donors. Patients with type 1 diabetes carried fewer insertions and had more deletions at their VDJ junctions.

The investigators reverse transcribed all of the isolated RNA, so they sequenced expressed TCRB transcripts. About 3.4 million reads per sample on average were obtained from naive, central memory and regulatory T cell samples. Sequencing was performed with immunoSEQ multiplex PCR; in TCRdb, only in-frame clones are kept and a portion is missing. The table lists about 250,000 clones, 11% to 15% of them singletons. The junction had 5 bases not matched to a gene; V was cut back by 3 bases and J by 7 bases. Germline lookup yields CDR1 KGHSH and CDR2 LQKENI. CDR3 length: 13 amino acids. Over 95% purity was reached by all sorted populations. Concerning this clone itself: Its antigen is currently unknown.

Sequenced: naive CD4+ T cells from blood. This sequence joins TRBV18 and TRBJ1-2; 7 bases are a match to TRBD1. The sequence was collected from a woman in her 40s in good health. CDR3 sequence: CASSPDRAFGYTF. CDR3 sequence (DNA): TGTGCCAGCTCACCCGACAGGGCATTTGGCTACACCTTC.